This T cell receptor beta chain was captured in a study of vaccination effects on CD4 cells after COVID-19. Overall study: At 16 days and one week before vaccination, a couple of convalescent patients gave samples.

Peptide-pool stimulation followed by sequencing identified expanded antigen-specific CD4+ clonotypes in the ViraFEST assay. Having been cultured for under twelve days, the cells underwent CD4+ T cell isolation. The infection with SARS-CoV-2 (confirmed by PCR) occurred in this person between March and December 2020. Some 2.2 million PBMC per well received about 9.6 IU/ml IL-2 and approximately 10 ug/ml peptides in culture. On days 3 and 7, fresh IL-2 medium replaced half the medium. Of note for this clone: What it recognizes is unknown.

Assay: immunoSEQ multiplex PCR; the TCRdb copy retains only in-frame clones and omits some. The repertoire has tens of thousands of clones, approximately 76% of them found once; the top ten carry approximately 16%. This sample comprised CD4+ T cells from PBMCs cultured with SARS-CoV-2 spike peptides, obtained before COVID-19 vaccination. This clonotype originated in a human donor who had a prior SARS-CoV-2 infection.

In DNA, the CDR3 is TGTGCCACCAACATCGGACAGGCCGATGGCTACACCTTC. Amino acid sequence: CATNIGQADGYTF. This chain connects TRBV2 to TRBJ1-2; TRBD1 matches 7 bases. The CDR3 spans 13 residues. V shed 10 bases, J shed 6 bases, and the junction held 11 bases outside the gene matches. In germline, CDR1 is SNHLY, CDR2 FYNNEI.